This T cell receptor beta chain derives from a study of blood T cell repertoires in COVID-19. The V gene end was trimmed by 2 bases and the J gene end by 14 bases; junction bases not matched to a gene: 4. The CDR3 is 12 residues long. Germline V CDR1 and CDR2: SGDLS, YYNGEE. Clones were sequenced by immunoSEQ multiplex PCR, and TCRdb holds only the in-frame ones, with some missing. The sample lists approximately 320,000 clones, 87% occurring once. The sequence was collected from a woman younger than 35 who had recovered from COVID-19. Sequenced material: PBMCs or T cells enriched from blood (not recorded which). The chain joins TRBV9 to TRBJ1-6; 7 bases match TRBD1. CDR3 region: CASSVQGGSLHF. The CDR3 DNA reads TGTGCCAGCAGCGTCCAGGGGGGTTCCCTCCACTTT.